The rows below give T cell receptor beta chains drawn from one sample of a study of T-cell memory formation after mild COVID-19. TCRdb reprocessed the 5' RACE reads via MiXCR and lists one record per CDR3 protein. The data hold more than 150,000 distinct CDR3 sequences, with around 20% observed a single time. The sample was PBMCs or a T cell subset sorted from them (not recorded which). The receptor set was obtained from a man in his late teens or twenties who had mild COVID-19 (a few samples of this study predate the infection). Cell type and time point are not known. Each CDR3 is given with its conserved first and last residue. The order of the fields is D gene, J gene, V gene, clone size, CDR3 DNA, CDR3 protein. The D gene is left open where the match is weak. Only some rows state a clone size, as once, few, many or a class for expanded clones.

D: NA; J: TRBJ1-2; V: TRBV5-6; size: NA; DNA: TGTGCCAGCAGGAAACAGGACTTATACGTACTAAGTTACACCTTC; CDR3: CASRKQDLYVLSYTF
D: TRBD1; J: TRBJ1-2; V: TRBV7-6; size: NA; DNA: TGTGCCAGCAGCTCCGGACAGGGCCAATCATATGGCTACACCTTC; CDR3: CASSSGQGQSYGYTF
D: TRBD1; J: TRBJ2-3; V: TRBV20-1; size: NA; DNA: TGCAGTGCTAGAGCCCCAGGGGGCCTAGATACGCAGTATTTT; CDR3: CSARAPGGLDTQYF
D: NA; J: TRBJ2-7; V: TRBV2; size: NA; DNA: TGTGCCAGCAGACGGCCTCCCGAGGACGAGCAGTACTTC; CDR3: CASRRPPEDEQYF
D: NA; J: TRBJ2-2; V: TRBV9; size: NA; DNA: TGTGCCAGCAGCGGTTCCTGGTTCGACACCGGGGAGCTGTTTTTT; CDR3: CASSGSWFDTGELFF
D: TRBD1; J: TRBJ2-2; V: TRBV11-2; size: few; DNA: TGTGCCAGCAACGGACAGGGGGGAATTGGTGGGGAGCTGTTTTTT; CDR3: CASNGQGGIGGELFF
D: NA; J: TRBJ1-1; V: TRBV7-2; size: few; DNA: TGTGCCAGCAGCTTGTGGGGCCGAGGGTCTGGCCCTGAAGCTTTCTTT; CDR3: CASSLWGRGSGPEAFF
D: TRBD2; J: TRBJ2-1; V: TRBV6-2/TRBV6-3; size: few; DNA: TGTGCCAGCAGTCCTAGCGGGAGCTCCTACAATGAGCAGTTCTTC; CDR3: CASSPSGSSYNEQFF
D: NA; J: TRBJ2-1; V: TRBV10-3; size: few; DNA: TGTGCCATCACCGAGATGAGGCAGTTCTTC; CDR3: CAITEMRQFF
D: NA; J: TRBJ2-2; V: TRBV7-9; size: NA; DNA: TGTGCCAGCAGCTCCCGACAGGGAGGGGCCGGGGAGCTGTTTTTT; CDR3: CASSSRQGGAGELFF
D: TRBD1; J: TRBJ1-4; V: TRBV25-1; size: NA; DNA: TGTGCCAGCAGCCAACCCGGGACAGCCATAGGAAAACTGTTTTTT; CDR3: CASSQPGTAIGKLFF
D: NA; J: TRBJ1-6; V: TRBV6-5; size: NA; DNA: TGTGCCAGCAGTTACTGGGGGCGGGGTTCACCCCTCCACTTT; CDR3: CASSYWGRGSPLHF
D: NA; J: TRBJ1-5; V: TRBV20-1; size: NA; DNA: TGCAGTGCTAGGGTACAGGGTACCCAGCCCCAGCATTTT; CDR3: CSARVQGTQPQHF
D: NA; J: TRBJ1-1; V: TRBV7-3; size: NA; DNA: TGTGCCAGCAGCGCGGGACATTCAAACACTGAAGCTTTCTTT; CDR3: CASSAGHSNTEAFF
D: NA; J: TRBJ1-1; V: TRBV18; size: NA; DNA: TGTGCCAGCTCACCGTTCCCGGGGGGGGAAACTGAAGCTTTCTTT; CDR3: CASSPFPGGETEAFF
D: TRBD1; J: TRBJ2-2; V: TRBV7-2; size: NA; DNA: TGTGCCAGCAGCTATCGACAGGGGTCCGGGGAGCTGTTTTTT; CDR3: CASSYRQGSGELFF
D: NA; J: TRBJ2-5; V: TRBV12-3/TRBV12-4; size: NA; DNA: TGTGCCAGCAGTTTAAGAGGGAGCCAAGAGACCCAGTACTTC; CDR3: CASSLRGSQETQYF
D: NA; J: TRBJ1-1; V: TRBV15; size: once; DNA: TGTGCCACCAGCAGAGATCTCGGGCAGGGTAACTCCAACTTT; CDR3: CATSRDLGQGNSNF
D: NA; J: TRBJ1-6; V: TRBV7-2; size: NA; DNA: TGTGCCAGCACCACTACGGCCAACTCCTATAATTCACCCCTCCACTTT; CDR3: CASTTTANSYNSPLHF
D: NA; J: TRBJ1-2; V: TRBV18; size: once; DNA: TGTGCCAGCTCACCACAGGACTCCAACTATGGCTACACCTTC; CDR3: CASSPQDSNYGYTF
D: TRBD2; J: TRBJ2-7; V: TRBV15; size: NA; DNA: TGTGCCACTCGTTCTAGCGGACCCTACGAGCAGTACTTC; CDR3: CATRSSGPYEQYF
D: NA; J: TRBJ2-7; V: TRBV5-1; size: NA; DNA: TGCGCCAGCAGCTTGGAGGGCCCCGAGCAGTACTTC; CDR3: CASSLEGPEQYF
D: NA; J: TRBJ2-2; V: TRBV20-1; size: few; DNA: TGCAGTGCGGGGAGAGGGGGGGGAAGCGGGGAGCTGTTTTTT; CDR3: CSAGRGGGSGELFF
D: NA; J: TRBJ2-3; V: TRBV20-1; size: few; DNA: TGCAGTGCCCGCCGGGACCCAAGCACAGATACGCAGTATTTT; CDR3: CSARRDPSTDTQYF
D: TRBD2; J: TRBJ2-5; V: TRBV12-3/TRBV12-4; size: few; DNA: TGTGCCAGCACCCGGGGGGAAGAGACCCAGTACTTC; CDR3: CASTRGEETQYF
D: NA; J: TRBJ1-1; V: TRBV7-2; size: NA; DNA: TGTGCCAGCAGCTTGGACAGTTACACTGAAGCTTTCTTT; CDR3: CASSLDSYTEAFF
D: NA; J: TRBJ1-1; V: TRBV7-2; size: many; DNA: TGTGCCAGCAGCTTACACAGCACCAACACTGAAGCTTTCTTT; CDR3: CASSLHSTNTEAFF
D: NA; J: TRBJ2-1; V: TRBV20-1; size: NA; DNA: TGCAGTGCTACCACGGCCCCGAAGAATGAGCAGTTCTTC; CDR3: CSATTAPKNEQFF
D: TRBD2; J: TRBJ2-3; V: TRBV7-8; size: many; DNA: TGTGCCAGCAGCCAAGGACAGGACCAAAGGGGACTAGCGGGCAATACGCAGTATTTT; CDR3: CASSQGQDQRGLAGNTQYF
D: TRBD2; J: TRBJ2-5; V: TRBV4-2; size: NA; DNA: TGTGCCAGCAGCCAAGATGCGGGGACTAGGGCGATGAGGGCCCAGTACTTC; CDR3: CASSQDAGTRAMRAQYF
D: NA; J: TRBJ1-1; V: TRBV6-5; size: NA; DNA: TGTGCCAGCGGAAGGAGAGGAGCTTTCTTT; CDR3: CASGRRGAFF
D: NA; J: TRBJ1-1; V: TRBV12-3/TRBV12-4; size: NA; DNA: TGTGCCAGCAGAGGACCAGGGATTACTGAAGCTTTCTTT; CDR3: CASRGPGITEAFF
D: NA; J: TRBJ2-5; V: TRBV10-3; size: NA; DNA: TGTGCCATCAGTGAGTGGAACCAAGAGACCCAGTACTTC; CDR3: CAISEWNQETQYF
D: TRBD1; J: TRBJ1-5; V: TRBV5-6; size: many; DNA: TGTGCCAGCAGCTCGGGGACAGGTTGGCAGCCCCAGCATTTT; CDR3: CASSSGTGWQPQHF
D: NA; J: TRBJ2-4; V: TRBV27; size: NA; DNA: TGTGCCAGCAGTACCCGTCCAGGGGACGGAAACATTCAGTACTTC; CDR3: CASSTRPGDGNIQYF
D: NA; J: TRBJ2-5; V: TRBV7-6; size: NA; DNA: TGTGCCAGCGCCGGGAAGGCCCAAGAGACCCAGTACTTC; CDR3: CASAGKAQETQYF
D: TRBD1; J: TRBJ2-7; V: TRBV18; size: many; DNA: TGTGCCAGCTCCCGGGACAGGGCCTACGAGCAGTACTTC; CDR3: CASSRDRAYEQYF
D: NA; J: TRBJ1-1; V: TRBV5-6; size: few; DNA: TGTGCCAGCAGCTTGTACCTTAAGGCAGCTTTCTTT; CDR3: CASSLYLKAAFF
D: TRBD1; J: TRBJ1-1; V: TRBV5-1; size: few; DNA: TGCGCCAGCAGCGCACAGACAGGGGTGAGCACTGAAGCTTTCTTT; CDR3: CASSAQTGVSTEAFF
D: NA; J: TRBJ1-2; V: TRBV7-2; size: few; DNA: TGTGCCAGCAGCCCTATCGGTGGCTACACCTTC; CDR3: CASSPIGGYTF
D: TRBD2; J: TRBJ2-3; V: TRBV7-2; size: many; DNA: TGTGCCAGCAGCTCCGTAAGGGGAGGGTATACGCAGTATTTT; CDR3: CASSSVRGGYTQYF
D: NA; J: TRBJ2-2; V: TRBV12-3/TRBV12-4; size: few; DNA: TGTGCCAGCAAGGGGGGCCGGACCGGGGAGCTGTTTTTT; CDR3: CASKGGRTGELFF
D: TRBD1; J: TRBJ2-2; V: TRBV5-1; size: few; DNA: TGCGCCAGCAGCTTGGAGGGGGCAGGGCTCGCCGGGGAGCTGTTTTTT; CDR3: CASSLEGAGLAGELFF
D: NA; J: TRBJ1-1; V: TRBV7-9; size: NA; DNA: TGTGCCAGCAGTTCCTTCATGGGCACTGAAGCTTTCTTT; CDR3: CASSSFMGTEAFF
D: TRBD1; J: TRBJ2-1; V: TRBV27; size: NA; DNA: TGTGCCAGCAGTTTACCCACGACAGGGGAAGAGTTCTTC; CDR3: CASSLPTTGEEFF
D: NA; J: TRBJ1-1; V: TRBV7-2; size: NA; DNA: TGTGCCAGCAGCTTTATTAAGGGAAACACTGAAGCTTTCTTT; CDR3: CASSFIKGNTEAFF
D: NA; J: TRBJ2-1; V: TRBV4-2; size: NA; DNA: TGTGCCAGCAGCCAAGAGAGGCTGGGAGATGAGCAGTTCTTC; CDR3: CASSQERLGDEQFF
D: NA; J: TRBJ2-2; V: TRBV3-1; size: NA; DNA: TGTGCCAGCAGCCAAGCCTCCCGGGGGAGCACCGGGGAGCTGTTTTTT; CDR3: CASSQASRGSTGELFF
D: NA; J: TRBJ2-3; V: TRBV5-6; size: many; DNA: TGTGCCAGCAGCTTGGGGTCAGGGAGGTGGGATACGCAGTATTTT; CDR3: CASSLGSGRWDTQYF
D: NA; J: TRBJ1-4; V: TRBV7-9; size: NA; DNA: TGTGCCAGCAGCTTTATACGTAATGAAAAACTGTTTTTT; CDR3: CASSFIRNEKLFF
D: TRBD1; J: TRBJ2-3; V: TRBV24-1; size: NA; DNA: TGTGCCACCAGTGCCGGGGACAGATCTACGCAGTATTTT; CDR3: CATSAGDRSTQYF
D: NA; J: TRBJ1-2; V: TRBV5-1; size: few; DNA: TGCGCCAGCAGCTTGGGGACGGCGGCCTCTACCTTC; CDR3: CASSLGTAASTF